One TCR beta chain is described in this entry. Its antigen has not been determined. It has no much larger one-base neighbor in the sample; base qualities were not kept. The junction carries 16 bases between V and J, which are trimmed by 5 bases and 0 bases respectively. The germline V gene encodes CDR1 KGHDR and CDR2 SFDVKD. The CDR3 starts with the cysteine, ends with the phenylalanine, and has 16 residues. Left in the record is the CDR3 DNA by itself, 48 bases read in frame from the first base. The immunoSEQ Assay, a bias-controlled multiplex PCR, was used to amplify TCRbeta CDR3 regions from genomic DNA. As for the original processing: Within the assay, amplification of reference gene primers was used to estimate how many nucleated cells each sample contained. Sequence reads were collapsed and filtered to measure the absolute abundance of every unique TCRbeta CDR3 rearrangement. For each sample, productive Simpson clonality was calculated as the square root of Simpson's diversity index across productive rearrangements. TCRdb holds this immuneACCESS table with in-frame rearrangements only. Some clones are missing; in checked studies, unresolved V genes explain under half, and the rest has no known cause. That table supplies the V and J calls and clone size; D and trimming were determined from the DNA. Within this sample are 540,000 or so clones, with roughly 89% of them counted one time only. Around 7.8% of the sample comes from the top ten.

In Seattle, one collaborating source enrolled patients while the infection was active and tracked those patients longitudinally over the course of disease. Each collaborating institution followed its own protocols to collect whole blood in K2EDTA tubes. For TCRbeta analysis, collaborator samples were shipped as frozen whole blood, as isolated PBMCs, or as DNA extracted from either sample type. This specimen comes from a study of blood T cell repertoires in COVID-19 (dated by TCRdb to the early 2020s). As for the study more broadly: The collaborator samples originated in the United States, Italy and Spain and spanned the acute and convalescent phases of COVID-19. The repertoires were released in a freely available public database meant as a resource for research on the immune response to SARS-CoV-2. The material from the prospective study consisted of cDNA or gDNA derived from T cells, B-cell-depleted T cells, or PBMCs. Samples were obtained from the ongoing ImmuneRACE study (first 160 participants) and from over a thousand subjects provided by 6 global collaborators. A de-identified subject ID, COVID-19 status, age in years and sex were almost always included in the sample metadata. Deeply sampled blood TCRbeta repertoires from subjects exposed to, actively infected with, or recovered from COVID-19 were included in the dataset. Where available, HLA class I and class II types were obtained from metadata supplied by the sample provider rather than from assay-based typing. General findings and caveats noted by the study authors: How much clinical and demographic metadata was included differed by source and by participant, and the metadata was provided uncurated.

This clonotype was obtained from a woman between 50 and 59 years old with COVID-19, enrolled during active disease. Input material: peripheral blood. The chain uses TRBV24-1 and TRBJ2-7; the D segment could be TRBD1, given 7 matching bases. The CDR3 region has the sequence CATSGGGGKNSYEQYF. The DNA sequence reads TGTGCCACCAGTGGCGGAGGGGGCAAAAACTCCTACGAGCAGTACTTC.